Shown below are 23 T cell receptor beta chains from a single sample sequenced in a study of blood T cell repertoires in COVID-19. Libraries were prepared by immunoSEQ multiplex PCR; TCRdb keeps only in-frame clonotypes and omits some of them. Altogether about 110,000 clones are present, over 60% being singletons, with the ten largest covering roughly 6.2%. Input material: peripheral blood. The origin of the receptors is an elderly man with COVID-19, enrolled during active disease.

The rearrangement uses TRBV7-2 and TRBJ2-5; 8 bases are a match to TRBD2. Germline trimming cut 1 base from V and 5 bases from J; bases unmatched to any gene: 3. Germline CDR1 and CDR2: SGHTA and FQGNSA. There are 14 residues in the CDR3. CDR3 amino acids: CASSLVTGGETQYF. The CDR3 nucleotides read TGTGCCAGCAGCTTAGTCACGGGAGGGGAGACCCAGTACTTC.

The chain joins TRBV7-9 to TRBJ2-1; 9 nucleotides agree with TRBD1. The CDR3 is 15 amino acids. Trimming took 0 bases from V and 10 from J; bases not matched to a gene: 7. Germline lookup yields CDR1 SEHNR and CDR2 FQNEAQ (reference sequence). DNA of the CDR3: TGTGCCAGCAGCTTAGCCGGGGACAGGGCCCTAGAGCAGTTCTTC. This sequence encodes CASSLAGDRALEQFF.

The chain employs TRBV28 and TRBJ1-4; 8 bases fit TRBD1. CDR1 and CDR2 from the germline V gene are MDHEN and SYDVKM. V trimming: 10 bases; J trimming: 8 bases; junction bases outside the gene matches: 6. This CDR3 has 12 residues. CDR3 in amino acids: CATSGQEEKLFF. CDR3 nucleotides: TGTGCCACCTCGGGACAGGAGGAAAAACTGTTTTTT.

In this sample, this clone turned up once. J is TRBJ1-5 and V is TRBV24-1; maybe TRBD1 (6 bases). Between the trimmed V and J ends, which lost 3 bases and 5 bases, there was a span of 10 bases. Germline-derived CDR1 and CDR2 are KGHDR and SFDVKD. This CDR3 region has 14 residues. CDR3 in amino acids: CATSDTQGYQPQHF. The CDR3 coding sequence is TGTGCCACCAGTGATACGCAGGGGTATCAGCCCCAGCATTTT.

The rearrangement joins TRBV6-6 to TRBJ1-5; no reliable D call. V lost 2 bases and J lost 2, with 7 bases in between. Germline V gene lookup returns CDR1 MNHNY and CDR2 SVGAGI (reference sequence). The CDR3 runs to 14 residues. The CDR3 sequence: CASSYVGGNQPQHF. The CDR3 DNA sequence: TGTGCCAGCAGTTACGTGGGCGGCAATCAGCCCCAGCATTTT.

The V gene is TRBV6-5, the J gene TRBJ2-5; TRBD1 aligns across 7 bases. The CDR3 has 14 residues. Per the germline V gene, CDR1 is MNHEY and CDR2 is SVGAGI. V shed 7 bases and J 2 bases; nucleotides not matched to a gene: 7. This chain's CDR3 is CASISDRAQETQYF. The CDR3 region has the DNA TGTGCCAGCATTTCTGACAGGGCTCAAGAGACCCAGTACTTC.

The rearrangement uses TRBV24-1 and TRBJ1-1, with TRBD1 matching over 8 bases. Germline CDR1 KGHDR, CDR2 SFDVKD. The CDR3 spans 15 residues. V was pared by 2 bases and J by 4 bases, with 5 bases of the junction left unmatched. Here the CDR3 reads CATSDWGQEGTEAFF. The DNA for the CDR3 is TGTGCCACCAGTGATTGGGGACAGGAGGGCACTGAAGCTTTCTTT.

CDR3 sequence (DNA): TGCGCCAGCAGCCAAGACCCCAGGACAGATCAGCCCCAGCATTTT. The encoded protein is CASSQDPRTDQPQHF. This chain uses TRBV4-3 with TRBJ1-5; TRBD1 is a possible D gene (6 bases). Germline lookup yields CDR1 LGHNA and CDR2 YSLEER. This CDR3 has 15 amino acids. Between the trimmed V and J ends, which lost 0 bases and 5 bases, there was a span of 11 bases.

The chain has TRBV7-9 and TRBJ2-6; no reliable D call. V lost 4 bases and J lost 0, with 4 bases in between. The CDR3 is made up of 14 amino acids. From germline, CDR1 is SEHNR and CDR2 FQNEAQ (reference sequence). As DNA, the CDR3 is TGTGCCAGCAGCTACAGCTCTGGGGCCAACGTCCTGACTTTC. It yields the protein CASSYSSGANVLTF.

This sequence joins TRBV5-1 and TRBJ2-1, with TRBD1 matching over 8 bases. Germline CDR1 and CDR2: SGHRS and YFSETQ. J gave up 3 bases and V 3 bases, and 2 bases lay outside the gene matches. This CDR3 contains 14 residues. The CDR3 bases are TGCGCCAGCAGCTCGGGACAGGTCTACAATGAGCAGTTCTTC. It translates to CASSSGQVYNEQFF.

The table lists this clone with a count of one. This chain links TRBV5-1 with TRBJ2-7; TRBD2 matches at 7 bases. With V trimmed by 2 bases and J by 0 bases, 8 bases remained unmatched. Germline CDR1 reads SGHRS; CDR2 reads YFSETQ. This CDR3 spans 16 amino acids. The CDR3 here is CASSLATSVSSYEQYF. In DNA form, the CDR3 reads TGCGCCAGCAGCTTAGCTACTAGCGTGAGCTCCTACGAGCAGTACTTC. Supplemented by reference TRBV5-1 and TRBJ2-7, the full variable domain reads KAGVTQTPRYLIKTRGQQVTLSCSPISGHRSVSWYQQTPGQGLQFLFEYFSETQRNKGNFPGRFSGRQFSNSRSEMNVSTLELGDSALYLCASSLATSVSSYEQYFGPGTRLTVT.

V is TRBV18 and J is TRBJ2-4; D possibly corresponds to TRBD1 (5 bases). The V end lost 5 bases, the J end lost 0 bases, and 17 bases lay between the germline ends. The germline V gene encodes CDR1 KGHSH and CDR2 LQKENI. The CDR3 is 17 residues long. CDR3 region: CASSNDRAPGAKNIQYF. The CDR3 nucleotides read TGTGCCAGCTCAAATGACAGAGCCCCCGGAGCCAAAAACATTCAGTACTTC.

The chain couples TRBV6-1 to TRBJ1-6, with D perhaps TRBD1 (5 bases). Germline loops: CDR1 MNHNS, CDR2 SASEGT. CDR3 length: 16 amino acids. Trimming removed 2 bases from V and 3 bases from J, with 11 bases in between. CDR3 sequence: CASSEQGTFYNSPLHF. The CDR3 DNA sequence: TGTGCCAGCAGTGAACAGGGAACCTTCTATAATTCACCCCTCCACTTT.

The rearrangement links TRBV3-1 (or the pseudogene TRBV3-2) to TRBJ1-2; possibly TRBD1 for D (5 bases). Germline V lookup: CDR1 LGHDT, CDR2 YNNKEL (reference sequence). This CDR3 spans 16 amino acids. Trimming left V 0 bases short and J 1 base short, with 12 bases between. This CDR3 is CASSQDSGYRNYGYTF. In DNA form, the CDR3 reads TGTGCCAGCAGCCAAGATTCAGGGTATCGTAACTATGGCTACACCTTC.

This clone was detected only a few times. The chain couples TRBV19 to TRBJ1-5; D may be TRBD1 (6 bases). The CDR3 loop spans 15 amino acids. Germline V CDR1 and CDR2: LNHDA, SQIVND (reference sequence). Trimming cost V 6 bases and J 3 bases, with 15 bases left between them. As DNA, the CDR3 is TGTGCCAGTAGCCCGCAGGGGAAGGCCAATCAGCCCCAGCATTTT. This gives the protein CASSPQGKANQPQHF.

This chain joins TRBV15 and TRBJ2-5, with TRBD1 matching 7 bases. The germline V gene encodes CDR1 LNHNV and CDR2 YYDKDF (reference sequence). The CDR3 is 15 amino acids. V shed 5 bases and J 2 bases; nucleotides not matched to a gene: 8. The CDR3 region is CATSQGQEPQETQYF. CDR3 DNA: TGTGCCACCAGCCAAGGACAGGAGCCTCAAGAGACCCAGTACTTC.

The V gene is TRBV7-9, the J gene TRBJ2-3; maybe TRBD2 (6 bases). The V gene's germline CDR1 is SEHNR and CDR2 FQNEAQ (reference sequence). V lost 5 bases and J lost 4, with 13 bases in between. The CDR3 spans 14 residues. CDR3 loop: CASSRDGGADTQYF. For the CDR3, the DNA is TGTGCCAGCAGCAGGGACGGAGGGGCAGATACGCAGTATTTT.

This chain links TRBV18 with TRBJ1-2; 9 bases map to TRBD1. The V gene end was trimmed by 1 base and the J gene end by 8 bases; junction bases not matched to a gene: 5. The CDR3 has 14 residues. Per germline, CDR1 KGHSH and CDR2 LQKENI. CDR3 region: CASSPQGQGKGYTF. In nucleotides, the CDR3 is TGTGCCAGCTCACCACAGGGACAGGGAAAAGGCTACACCTTC.

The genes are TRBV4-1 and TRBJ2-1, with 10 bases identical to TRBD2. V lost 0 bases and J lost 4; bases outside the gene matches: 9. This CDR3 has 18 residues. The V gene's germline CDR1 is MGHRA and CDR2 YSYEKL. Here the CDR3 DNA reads TGCGCCAGCAGCCAAGATGGGCCTAGCGGGAGTACTTACAATGAGCAGTTCTTC. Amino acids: CASSQDGPSGSTYNEQFF.

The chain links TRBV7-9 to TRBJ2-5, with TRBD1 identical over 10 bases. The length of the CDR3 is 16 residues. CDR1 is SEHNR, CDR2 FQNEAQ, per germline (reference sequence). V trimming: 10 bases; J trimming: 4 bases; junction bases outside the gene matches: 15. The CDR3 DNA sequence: TGTGCCATCCCCCCCACACGGGACAGGGGTTTAGAGACCCAGTACTTC. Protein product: CAIPPTRDRGLETQYF.

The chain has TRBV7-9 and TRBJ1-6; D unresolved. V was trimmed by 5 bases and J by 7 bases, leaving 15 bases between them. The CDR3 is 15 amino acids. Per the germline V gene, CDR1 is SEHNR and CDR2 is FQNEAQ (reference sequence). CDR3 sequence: CASSPILAGNSPLHF. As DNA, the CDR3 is TGTGCCAGCAGCCCAATTCTTGCCGGGAATTCACCCCTCCACTTT.

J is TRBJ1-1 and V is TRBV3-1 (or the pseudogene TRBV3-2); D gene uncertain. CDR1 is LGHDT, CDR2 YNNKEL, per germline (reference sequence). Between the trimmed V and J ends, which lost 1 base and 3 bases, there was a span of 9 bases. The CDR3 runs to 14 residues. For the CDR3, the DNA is TGTGCCAGCAGCCAAGGTGCCAGCGACACTGAAGCTTTCTTT. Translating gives CASSQGASDTEAFF.

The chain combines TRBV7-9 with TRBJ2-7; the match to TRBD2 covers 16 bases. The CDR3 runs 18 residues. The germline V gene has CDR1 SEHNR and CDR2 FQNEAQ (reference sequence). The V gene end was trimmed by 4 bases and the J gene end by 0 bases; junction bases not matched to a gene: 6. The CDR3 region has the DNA TGTGCCAGCAGCTCGGGACTAGCGGGGGGGAGAGGCTCCTACGAGCAGTACTTC. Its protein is CASSSGLAGGRGSYEQYF.